Following are 14 T cell receptor beta chains from one sample sequenced in a study of cytomegalovirus exposure and HLA in healthy donors. This table comes from immunoSEQ multiplex PCR, and its TCRdb copy is limited to in-frame clones, with some not included. This table holds fewer than 90,000 clones, around 94% found once. Sample: PBMCs. The source is a woman younger than 35 in good health and CMV-seropositive.

This clone was detected once. This chain joins TRBV6-1 and TRBJ2-4; 7 bases are shared with TRBD1. The CDR3 sequence is 15 residues long. Germline V gives CDR1 MNHNS, CDR2 SASEGT. Germline trimming cut 4 bases from V and 0 bases from J; bases unmatched to any gene: 3. The CDR3 DNA follows: TGTGCCAGCAGTGGAGGGGGCGCAGCCAAAAACATTCAGTACTTC. It yields the protein CASSGGGAAKNIQYF.

The chain carries TRBV4-1 and TRBJ1-1; TRBD1 matches at 10 bases. CDR3 length: 18 residues. Germline V CDR1 and CDR2: MGHRA, YSYEKL. Germline trimming cut 0 bases from V and 3 bases from J; bases unmatched to any gene: 10. CDR3 protein: CASSQEGGTGAIYTEAFF. The CDR3 region has the DNA TGCGCCAGCAGCCAAGAGGGAGGGACAGGGGCCATTTACACTGAAGCTTTCTTT.

V and J are TRBV5-3 and TRBJ1-4, with 9 bases identical to TRBD1. TRBV5-3 is assigned to the ORF class and has an uncertain function. There are 15 residues in the CDR3. V lost 4 bases and J lost 8; bases outside the gene matches: 9. Here the CDR3 DNA reads TGTGCCAGAAGCCCGAGGGGACAGGGATGGGAAAAACTGTTTTTT. It yields the protein CARSPRGQGWEKLFF.

The rearrangement links TRBV7-9 to TRBJ2-3; possibly TRBD2 for D (6 bases). Germline values: CDR1 SEHNR, CDR2 FQNEAQ (reference sequence). The CDR3 loop spans 14 amino acids. The ends were cut back, 1 base at V and 6 bases at J, with 11 bases in the middle. The DNA for the CDR3 is TGTGCCAGCAGCTTAGACCGCAGCGGGGATACGCAGTATTTT. Its protein product is CASSLDRSGDTQYF.

This chain uses TRBV7-2 with TRBJ2-2; D might be TRBD1 (5 bases). Germline CDR1 SGHTA, CDR2 FQGNSA. Trimming removed 3 bases at V and 1 base at J, with 9 bases between. The CDR3 is 15 amino acids. The CDR3 DNA sequence: TGTGCCAGCAGCTTCGGTCAGGGGAACACCGGGGAGCTGTTTTTT. Protein sequence: CASSFGQGNTGELFF. The full variable domain, with the rest looked up from reference TRBV7-2 and TRBJ2-2, is GAGVSQSPSNKVTEKGKDVELRCDPISGHTALYWYRQSLGQGLEFLIYFQGNSAPDKSGLPSDRFSAERTGGSVSTLTIQRTQQEDSAVYLCASSFGQGNTGELFFGEGSRLTVL.

This chain links TRBV10-2 with TRBJ2-1; 7 bases agree with TRBD2. This CDR3 region has 13 residues. Germline V lookup: CDR1 WSHSY, CDR2 SAAADI. CDR3 nucleotide sequence: TGCGCTGCGGCTAGCGGAACCTACAATGAGCAGTTCTTC. It is translated as CAAASGTYNEQFF.

This clone was recorded only once. This sequence joins TRBV7-2 and TRBJ2-3; TRBD2 matches 12 bases. V shed 3 bases and J 2 bases; nucleotides not matched to a gene: 3. Looked up from germline, CDR1 is SGHTA and CDR2 is FQGNSA. This CDR3 is built from 16 residues. The CDR3 sequence is CASSFGLAGITDTQYF. CDR3 DNA: TGTGCCAGCAGCTTCGGACTAGCGGGGATCACAGATACGCAGTATTTT.

This rearrangement joins TRBV5-1 to TRBJ1-4; a weak D match, TRBD1 (5 bases). The V and J ends lost 0 bases and 10 bases respectively, with 10 bases between them. The CDR3 runs to 13 residues. Germline CDR1 is SGHRS and CDR2 is YFSETQ. The CDR3 bases are TGCGCCAGCAGCTTGGAGGGGAACGGAAAACTGTTTTTT. It encodes CASSLEGNGKLFF.

The gene calls are TRBV28 and TRBJ1-2; 10 nucleotides align to TRBD1. The CDR3 consists of 13 residues. CDR1 and CDR2 (germline): MDHEN, SYDVKM. Trimming removed 10 bases from V and 9 bases from J; junction bases left unmatched: 11. CDR3 amino acids: CATTLTGGNSYTF. Written as DNA, the CDR3 is TGTGCCACCACATTGACAGGGGGCAATAGCTACACCTTC.

This rearrangement joins TRBV11-2 to TRBJ1-4, with a tentative D call TRBD1 (5 bases). CDR1 SGHAT and CDR2 FQNNGV come from the germline V gene. This CDR3 has 14 residues. V shed 5 bases and J shed 6 bases, with 13 bases lying between them. This chain's CDR3 is CASSPTGGYEKLFF. CDR3 coding DNA: TGTGCCAGCAGCCCCACGGGGGGATATGAAAAACTGTTTTTT.

The gene calls are TRBV7-6 and TRBJ2-4, with TRBD2 as a possible D gene (6 bases). Germline V gene lookup returns CDR1 SGHVS and CDR2 FNYEAQ. Trimming left V 5 bases short and J 0 bases short, with 11 bases between. The CDR3 loop spans 15 amino acids. CDR3 coding DNA: TGTGCCAGCAGCCCCCAAGCGGGAGCCAAAAACATTCAGTACTTC. Its protein is CASSPQAGAKNIQYF.

This clone has a single count. The chain employs TRBV19 and TRBJ2-5, with TRBD1 identical over 8 bases. V dropped 5 bases and J dropped 4; count of bases not matched to a gene: 3. The CDR3 extends over 13 amino acids. Germline values: CDR1 LNHDA, CDR2 SQIVND (reference sequence). The CDR3 sequence: CASSLTGGETQYF. The CDR3 bases are TGTGCCAGTAGTCTTACAGGGGGAGAGACCCAGTACTTC. Supplemented by reference TRBV19 and TRBJ2-5, the full variable domain reads DGGITQSPKYLFRKEGQNVTLSCEQNLNHDAMYWYRQDPGQGLRLIYYSQIVNDFQKGDIAEGYSVSREKKESFPLTVTSAQKNPTAFYLCASSLTGGETQYFGPGTRLLVL.

This sequence joins TRBV29-1 and TRBJ2-2; D is possibly TRBD1 (6 bases). Germline V gene sequence: CDR1 SQVTM, CDR2 ANQGSEA. V dropped 6 bases and J dropped 2 bases, with 10 bases sitting between them. This CDR3 is built from 13 residues. The CDR3: CSVGTLNTGELFF. CDR3 DNA sequence: TGCAGCGTCGGGACACTCAACACCGGGGAGCTGTTTTTT.

The chain combines TRBV28 with TRBJ1-5; tentative D call: TRBD1 (6 bases). V lost 3 bases and J lost 4, with 31 bases in between. Germline loops: CDR1 MDHEN, CDR2 SYDVKM. CDR3 length equals 21 residues. CDR3 sequence (DNA): TGTGCCAGCAGTTTTGTACTGGGCTCCACCTCTATCAGGGGCGGTAATCAGCCCCAGCATTTT. It yields the protein CASSFVLGSTSIRGGNQPQHF.